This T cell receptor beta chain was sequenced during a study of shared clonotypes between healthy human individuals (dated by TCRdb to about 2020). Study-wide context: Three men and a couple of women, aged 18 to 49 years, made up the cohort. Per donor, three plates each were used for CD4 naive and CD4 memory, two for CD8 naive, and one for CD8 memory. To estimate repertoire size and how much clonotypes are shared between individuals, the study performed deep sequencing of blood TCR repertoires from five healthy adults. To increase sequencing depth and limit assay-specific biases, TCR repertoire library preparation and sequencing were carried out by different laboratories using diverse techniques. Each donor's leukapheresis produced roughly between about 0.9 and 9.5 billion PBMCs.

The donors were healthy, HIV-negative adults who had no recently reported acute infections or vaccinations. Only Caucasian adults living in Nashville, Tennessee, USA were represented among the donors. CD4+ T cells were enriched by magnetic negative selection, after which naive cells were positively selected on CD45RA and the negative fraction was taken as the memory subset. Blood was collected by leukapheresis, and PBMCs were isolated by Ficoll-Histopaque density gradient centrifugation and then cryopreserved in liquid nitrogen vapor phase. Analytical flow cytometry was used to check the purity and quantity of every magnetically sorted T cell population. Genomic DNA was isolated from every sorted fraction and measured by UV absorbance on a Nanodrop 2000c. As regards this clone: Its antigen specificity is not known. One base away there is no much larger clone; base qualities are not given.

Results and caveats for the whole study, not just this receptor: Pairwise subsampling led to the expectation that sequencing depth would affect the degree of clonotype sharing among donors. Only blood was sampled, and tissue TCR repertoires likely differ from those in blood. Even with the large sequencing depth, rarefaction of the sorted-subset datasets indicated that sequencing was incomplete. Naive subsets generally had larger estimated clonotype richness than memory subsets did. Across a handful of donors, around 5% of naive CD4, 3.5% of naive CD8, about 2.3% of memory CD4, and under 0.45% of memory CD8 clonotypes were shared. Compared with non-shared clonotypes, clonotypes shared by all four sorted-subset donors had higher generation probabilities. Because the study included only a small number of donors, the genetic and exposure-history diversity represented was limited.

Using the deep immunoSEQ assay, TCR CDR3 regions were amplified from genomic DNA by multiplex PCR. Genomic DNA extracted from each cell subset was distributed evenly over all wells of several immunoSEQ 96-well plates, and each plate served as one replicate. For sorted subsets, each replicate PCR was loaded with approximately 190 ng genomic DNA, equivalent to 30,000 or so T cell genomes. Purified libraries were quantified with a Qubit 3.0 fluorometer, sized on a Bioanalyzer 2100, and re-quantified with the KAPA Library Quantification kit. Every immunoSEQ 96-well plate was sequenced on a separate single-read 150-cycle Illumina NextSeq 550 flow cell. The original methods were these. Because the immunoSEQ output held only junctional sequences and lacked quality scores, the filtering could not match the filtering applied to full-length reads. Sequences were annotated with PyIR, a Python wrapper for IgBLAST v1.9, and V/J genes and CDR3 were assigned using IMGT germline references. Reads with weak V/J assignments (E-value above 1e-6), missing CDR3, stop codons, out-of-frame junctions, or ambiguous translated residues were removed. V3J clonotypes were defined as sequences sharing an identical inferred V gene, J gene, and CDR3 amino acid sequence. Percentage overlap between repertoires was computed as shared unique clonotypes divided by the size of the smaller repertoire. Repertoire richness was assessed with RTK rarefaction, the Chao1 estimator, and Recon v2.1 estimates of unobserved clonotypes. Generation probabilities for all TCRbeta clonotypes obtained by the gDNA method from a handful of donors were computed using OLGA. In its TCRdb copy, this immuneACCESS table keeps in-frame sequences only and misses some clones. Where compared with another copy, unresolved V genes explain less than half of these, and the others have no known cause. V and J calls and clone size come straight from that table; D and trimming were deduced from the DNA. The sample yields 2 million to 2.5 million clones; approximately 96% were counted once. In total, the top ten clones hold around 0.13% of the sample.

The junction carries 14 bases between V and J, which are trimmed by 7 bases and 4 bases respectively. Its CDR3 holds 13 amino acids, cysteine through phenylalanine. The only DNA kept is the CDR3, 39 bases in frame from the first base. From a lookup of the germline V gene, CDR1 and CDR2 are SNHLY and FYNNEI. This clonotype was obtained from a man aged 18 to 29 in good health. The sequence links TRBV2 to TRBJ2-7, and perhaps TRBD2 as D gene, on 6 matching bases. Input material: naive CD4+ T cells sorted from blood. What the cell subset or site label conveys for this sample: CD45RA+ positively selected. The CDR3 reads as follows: CASIQDYGYEQYF. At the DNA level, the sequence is TGTGCCAGCATACAGGACTACGGATACGAGCAGTACTTC.